A selection of T cell receptor beta chains follows, all from one sample in a study of T cells in pancreatic ductal adenocarcinoma. Clones were read by immunoSEQ multiplex PCR, and TCRdb kept only the in-frame ones, dropping some. The sample yields 100,000 or so clones, 90% to 95% seen once. Sequenced: PBMCs. The receptors were sampled from a human donor with pancreatic ductal adenocarcinoma. Both conserved end residues are trimmed from each CDR3.

v_call: TRBV23-1; j_call: TRBJ1-4; cdr3_aa: ASSQSVGQPGGGKNEKLF
v_call: TRBV2; j_call: TRBJ2-1; cdr3_aa: ASSVLAGVGNEQF
v_call: TRBV6-5; j_call: TRBJ2-7; cdr3_aa: ASSGQGWGFYEQY
v_call: TRBV5-1; j_call: TRBJ1-1; cdr3_aa: ASSFRGNTEAF
v_call: TRBV28; j_call: TRBJ2-7; cdr3_aa: ASKSRGEAYAYEQY
v_call: TRBV18; j_call: TRBJ1-1; cdr3_aa: ASSREGVNTEAF
v_call: TRBV5-4; j_call: TRBJ2-2; cdr3_aa: ASSLEPTGTGELF
v_call: TRBV29-1; j_call: TRBJ2-6; cdr3_aa: SVKDSSGANVLT
v_call: TRBV5-1; j_call: TRBJ1-5; cdr3_aa: ASSLGANNQPQH
v_call: TRBV28; j_call: TRBJ2-7; cdr3_aa: ASCLRQGPNEQY
v_call: TRBV5-1; j_call: TRBJ2-7; cdr3_aa: ASSLLGTDAYEQY
v_call: TRBV6-1; j_call: TRBJ2-6; cdr3_aa: ASSGTGQTSGANVLT
v_call: TRBV7-8; j_call: TRBJ2-2; cdr3_aa: ASSPITMAGVDTGELF
v_call: TRBV20-1; j_call: TRBJ2-3; cdr3_aa: SARQGDTQY
v_call: TRBV18; j_call: TRBJ2-1; cdr3_aa: ASSQSSSGGNEQF
v_call: TRBV18; j_call: TRBJ2-7; cdr3_aa: ASSPSRTNLEQY
v_call: TRBV4-1; j_call: TRBJ2-7; cdr3_aa: ASSQAGVSVEQY
v_call: TRBV18; j_call: TRBJ2-2; cdr3_aa: ASSVNTAANTGELF
v_call: TRBV5-1; j_call: TRBJ2-7; cdr3_aa: ASSLDRASYEQY
v_call: TRBV28; j_call: TRBJ2-2; cdr3_aa: ASSLGTGIWNTGELF
v_call: TRBV20-1; j_call: TRBJ2-3; cdr3_aa: SARTSNTQY
v_call: TRBV5-3; j_call: TRBJ2-1; cdr3_aa: ARSPIGDRNNEQF
v_call: TRBV5-4; j_call: TRBJ2-7; cdr3_aa: ASSPGQGIYEQY
v_call: TRBV7-7; j_call: TRBJ2-1; cdr3_aa: ASSHGGEQF
v_call: TRBV7-9; j_call: TRBJ2-7; cdr3_aa: ASSSLGDYEQY
v_call: TRBV7-2; j_call: TRBJ2-5; cdr3_aa: ASSLRTGKEETQY
v_call: TRBV2; j_call: TRBJ2-7; cdr3_aa: ASTGLLEYEQY
v_call: TRBV4-2; j_call: TRBJ2-5; cdr3_aa: ASSQDRNSGSWSQY
v_call: TRBV28; j_call: TRBJ1-1; cdr3_aa: ASSPPTVNTEAF
v_call: TRBV28; j_call: TRBJ2-3; cdr3_aa: ASSSRSPSTDTQY
v_call: TRBV30; j_call: TRBJ2-6; cdr3_aa: AAREAGANVLT
v_call: TRBV28; j_call: TRBJ1-5; cdr3_aa: ASRPGTAGDQPQH
v_call: TRBV10-2; j_call: TRBJ2-2; cdr3_aa: ASMGLAGPPNTGELF
v_call: TRBV7-2; j_call: TRBJ2-7; cdr3_aa: ASSLPNARGSYEQY
v_call: TRBV11-2; j_call: TRBJ2-1; cdr3_aa: ASSSLVAGAGIEQF
v_call: TRBV15; j_call: TRBJ2-7; cdr3_aa: ATSRDRGQSSYEQY
v_call: TRBV7-2; j_call: TRBJ2-7; cdr3_aa: ASRGQRYEQY
v_call: TRBV28; j_call: TRBJ2-7; cdr3_aa: ASSPVLSSYEQY
v_call: TRBV2; j_call: TRBJ2-7; cdr3_aa: ASRGEGHEQY
v_call: TRBV7-2; j_call: TRBJ2-7; cdr3_aa: ASSLDQNHEQY
v_call: TRBV7-2; j_call: TRBJ1-1; cdr3_aa: ASSGDRVGTEAF
v_call: TRBV27; j_call: TRBJ2-2; cdr3_aa: ASKQGASGELF
v_call: TRBV20-1; j_call: TRBJ1-2; cdr3_aa: SANVGYGYT
v_call: TRBV6-6; j_call: TRBJ1-2; cdr3_aa: ASRTGTVYGYT
v_call: TRBV5-4; j_call: TRBJ2-7; cdr3_aa: ASSLRTSGSYEQY
v_call: TRBV10-3; j_call: TRBJ2-1; cdr3_aa: AISEATGYNEQF
v_call: TRBV29-1; j_call: TRBJ2-1; cdr3_aa: SVEAGVTGNEQF
v_call: TRBV7-3; j_call: TRBJ2-3; cdr3_aa: ASSAGQKRVTDTQY
v_call: TRBV7-8; j_call: TRBJ2-2; cdr3_aa: ASSPLTGNTGELF
v_call: TRBV30; j_call: TRBJ2-4; cdr3_aa: AWSRGLAKNIQY
v_call: TRBV5-1; j_call: TRBJ1-4; cdr3_aa: ASSLVQGNDEKLF
v_call: TRBV11-2; j_call: TRBJ2-1; cdr3_aa: ASSLLLAGGLNEQF
v_call: TRBV20-1; j_call: TRBJ1-1; cdr3_aa: SEDGGTEAF
v_call: TRBV6-1; j_call: TRBJ2-7; cdr3_aa: ASGFGRGYEQY
v_call: TRBV18; j_call: TRBJ2-6; cdr3_aa: ASSTFDTAGANVLT